The 16 T cell receptor beta chains below all came from one sample that was sequenced in a study of T cell repertoires in cytomegalovirus infection. Their specific antigens are unknown. MiXCR, applied by TCRdb to the reads, yields one record per CDR3 protein. Of 340,000 or so distinct CDR3 sequences listed, about 25% are singletons. The specimen comprised cultured PBMCs, sampled from culture after CMV antigen stimulation. The receptors here all came from a human donor in good health (CMV status not recorded). Some clones in this sample may be carry-over from other donors' samples.

Only a few counts were recorded for this clonotype. In DNA, the CDR3 is TGTGCCAGCAGTTACCCAACCTATGGCTACACCTTC. Protein product: CASSYPTYGYTF. The chain employs TRBV6-2 or TRBV6-3 and TRBJ1-2; D is undetermined. The V end was cut by 2 bases, the J end by 4 bases, with 5 bases between. The CDR3 runs to 12 residues. CDR1 MNHEY and CDR2 SVGEGT come from the germline V gene.

Only a few counts were recorded for this clonotype. The chain employs TRBV11-3 and TRBJ1-5; 8 bases are a match to TRBD1. From germline, CDR1 is SGHNT and CDR2 YENEEA. V gave up 4 bases and J gave up 8 bases; unmatched junction bases: 4. CDR3 length: 13 amino acids. This chain's CDR3 is CASSSSQGEPQHF. CDR3 bases: TGTGCCAGCAGCTCCTCACAGGGGGAGCCCCAGCATTTT.

The CDR3 bases are TGCGCCAGCAGCCAAGGAACCGGCGGGAGGCCAGATACGCAGTATTTT. It yields the protein CASSQGTGGRPDTQYF. J is TRBJ2-3 and V is TRBV4-3; 8 nucleotides agree with TRBD2. This CDR3 is 16 amino acids long. The germline gives CDR1 LGHNA, CDR2 YSLEER. V dropped 1 base and J dropped 4; count of bases not matched to a gene: 7.

This clonotype has only a few counts. The J gene is TRBJ2-5, the V gene TRBV19; D gene unclear. The CDR3 consists of 13 residues. V dropped 3 bases and J dropped 3 bases, with 8 bases sitting between them. Germline CDR1 and CDR2: LNHDA and SQIVND (reference sequence). CDR3 amino acids: CASSMDPEETQYF. The DNA for the CDR3 is TGTGCCAGTAGTATGGATCCAGAAGAGACCCAGTACTTC.

The V call is TRBV10-2, the J call TRBJ2-7; tentative D call: TRBD2 (6 bases). Per the germline V gene, CDR1 is WSHSY and CDR2 is SAAADI. The V end was cut by 2 bases, the J end by 5 bases, with 13 bases between. The CDR3 consists of 14 residues. CDR3 amino acids: CASSEPWEADEQYV. CDR3 nucleotide sequence: TGCGCCAGCAGTGAGCCCTGGGAGGCAGACGAGCAGTACGTC.

This clonotype was seen repeatedly, ten times or more. The chain joins TRBV7-2 to TRBJ2-5; 11 bases are shared with TRBD2. Germline CDR1 and CDR2: SGHTA and FQGNSA. V lost 3 bases and J lost 5; bases outside the gene matches: 5. This CDR3 is built from 15 residues. In DNA, the CDR3 is TGTGCCAGCAGCTTCACCCGGACTAGCGGGGAGACCCAGTACTTC. Protein sequence: CASSFTRTSGETQYF.

This clonotype was seen a few times. The chain uses TRBV19 and TRBJ1-2; 11 nucleotides align to TRBD1. After removal of 4 bases from V and 4 bases from J, the junction contained 5 bases not matched to a gene. The CDR3 loop spans 15 amino acids. The germline V gene has CDR1 LNHDA and CDR2 SQIVND (reference sequence). The CDR3 region has the DNA TGTGCCAGTAGTACGGGACAGGGGGTCTCCTATGGCTACACCTTC. This gives the protein CASSTGQGVSYGYTF.

In its sample, this clonotype was seen a few times. J is TRBJ2-7 and V is TRBV7-2; the D is unclear. Germline V gene lookup returns CDR1 SGHTA and CDR2 FQGNSA. The CDR3 contains 14 residues. V gave up 5 bases and J gave up 2 bases, with 13 bases separating them. CDR3 amino acids: CASSHGPPAYEQYF. DNA for the CDR3: TGTGCCAGCAGCCATGGACCGCCGGCCTACGAGCAGTACTTC.

The rearrangement joins TRBV6-2 or TRBV6-3 to TRBJ1-1; TRBD1 is a possible D gene (6 bases). There are 14 residues in the CDR3. Trimming stripped 8 bases from V and 1 base from J, with 14 bases between. Germline V lookup: CDR1 MNHEY, CDR2 SVGEGT. CDR3 bases: TGTGCCAGCGGGCCTGGGGGGCCGAACACTGAAGCTTTCTTT. Its translation: CASGPGGPNTEAFF.

This clonotype was seen repeatedly, ten times or more. The CDR3 DNA reads as TGTGCCAGCAGTGACGGGACGGTCTCCTACAATGAGCAGTTCTTC. Translation: CASSDGTVSYNEQFF. The chain employs TRBV6-1 and TRBJ2-1; D could derive from TRBD1 or TRBD2 (5 bases each). Per germline, CDR1 MNHNS and CDR2 SASEGT. The CDR3 extends over 15 amino acids. V lost 3 bases and J 0 bases, leaving 9 bases between the germline ends.

The gene calls are TRBV20-1 and TRBJ2-3, with 12 bases aligning to TRBD2. The V gene end was trimmed by 6 bases and the J gene end by 5 bases; junction bases not matched to a gene: 6. This CDR3 is 14 amino acids long. Germline loops: CDR1 DFQATT, CDR2 SNEGSKA (reference sequence). The chain's CDR3 is CSAETSGRRDTQYF. The CDR3 coding sequence is TGCAGTGCCGAGACTAGCGGGAGACGAGATACGCAGTATTTT.

This clonotype has a count of ten or more. The chain links TRBV28 to TRBJ2-3, with 7 bases fitting TRBD2. Germline V lookup: CDR1 MDHEN, CDR2 SYDVKM. The CDR3 is 17 residues long. With 2 bases clipped from V and 4 bases from J, the junction kept 12 bases outside the gene matches. In DNA, the CDR3 is TGTGCCAGCAGTTTAGCCGGAGGCGGGAGTAGCGCAGATACGCAGTATTTT. Its protein product is CASSLAGGGSSADTQYF.

This clonotype was observed a few times. This chain joins TRBV15 and TRBJ2-7; D is uncertain. CDR1 and CDR2 (germline): LNHNV, YYDKDF (reference sequence). Trimming took off 0 bases at V and 2 bases at J, with 11 bases between the two ends. CDR3 length: 15 residues. CDR3 loop: CATSRELSSPYEQYF. The CDR3 coding sequence is TGTGCCACCAGCAGAGAGTTGAGCAGTCCCTACGAGCAGTACTTC.

This clonotype was observed at least ten times. For the CDR3, the DNA is TGTGCCAGCAGCTTAGCAGGGTCCTACGAGCAGTACGTC. It translates to CASSLAGSYEQYV. The rearrangement links TRBV7-8 to TRBJ2-7, with no clear D. Germline V gene sequence: CDR1 SGHVS, CDR2 FQNEAQ. This CDR3 has 13 residues. V was cut by 0 bases and J by 1 base, with 4 bases left in between.

This clonotype was seen only a few times. J is TRBJ1-2 and V is TRBV13, with 9 nucleotides matching TRBD1. Per the germline V gene, CDR1 is PRHDT and CDR2 is FYEKMQ (reference sequence). This CDR3 comprises 16 residues. V shed 2 bases, J shed 3 bases, and the junction held 7 bases outside the gene matches. CDR3 in amino acids: CASSLRDREADYGYTF. In DNA, the CDR3 is TGTGCCAGCAGCTTACGGGACAGGGAGGCCGACTATGGCTACACCTTC. The whole variable domain, filled in from reference TRBV13 and TRBJ1-2, reads AAGVIQSPRHLIKEKRETATLKCYPIPRHDTVYWYQQGPGQDPQFLISFYEKMQSDKGSIPDRFSAQQFSDYHSELNMSSLELGDSALYFCASSLRDREADYGYTFGSGTRLTVV.

This clonotype was observed a few times. J is TRBJ1-5 and V is TRBV5-6; 8 nucleotides line up with TRBD1. After removal of 4 bases from V and 7 bases from J, the junction contained 4 bases not matched to a gene. CDR3 length: 13 amino acids. Per germline, CDR1 SGHDT and CDR2 YYEEEE. The CDR3 DNA follows: TGTGCCAGCAGCGGACAGGGTATCCAGCCCCAGCATTTT. This codes for CASSGQGIQPQHF.